The 8 T cell receptor beta chains listed next were all sequenced from one sample in a study of T cells in Graves' hyperthyroidism and ophthalmopathy. The TCR beta CDR3 regions underwent amplification using RNA transcripts as the source. With the HTBI primer set, the TCR CDR3 went through a first round of RT-PCR. MiXCR, applied by TCRdb to the multiplex PCR reads, yields one record per CDR3 protein. Of 500,000 or so distinct CDR3 sequences detected, under 20% appear once; the ten largest clones hold around 17%. The sample consisted of blood. The receptor source for this set is a woman under 30 with Graves' ophthalmopathy.

There are many counts of this clonotype. The chain has TRBV7-2 and TRBJ2-5; a weak D match, TRBD1 (5 bases). This CDR3 region has 13 residues. Germline V CDR1 and CDR2: SGHTA, FQGNSA. V was cut by 0 bases and J by 4 bases, with 6 bases left in between. The CDR3 sequence is CASSLAGVETQYF. DNA of the CDR3: TGTGCCAGCAGCTTAGCAGGGGTAGAGACCCAGTACTTC.

At least ten counts were recorded for this clonotype. The chain recombines TRBV13 with TRBJ1-2; TRBD1 matches 9 bases. This CDR3 spans 17 amino acids. Germline V CDR1 and CDR2: PRHDT, FYEKMQ (reference sequence). V lost 7 bases and J lost 8; bases outside the gene matches: 20. The CDR3 loop is CASNRTNTPGQGGGYTF. The DNA of the CDR3 is TGTGCCAGCAACCGCACAAACACGCCGGGACAGGGAGGCGGCTACACCTTC. The full variable domain, with the rest looked up from reference TRBV13 and TRBJ1-2, is AAGVIQSPRHLIKEKRETATLKCYPIPRHDTVYWYQQGPGQDPQFLISFYEKMQSDKGSIPDRFSAQQFSDYHSELNMSSLELGDSALYFCASNRTNTPGQGGGYTFGSGTRLTVV.

This chain links TRBV15 with TRBJ1-5; perhaps TRBD1 as D (6 bases). V lost 0 bases, J lost 6 bases, and 9 bases lay in between. This CDR3 contains 14 residues. Germline CDR1 and CDR2: LNHNV and YYDKDF (reference sequence). CDR3 amino acids: CATSRDPRGQPQHF. CDR3 DNA: TGTGCCACCAGCAGAGACCCCAGGGGTCAGCCCCAGCATTTT.

This clonotype was found once. One base away lies a much larger clone, so this may be a sequencing read error. The chain has TRBV20-1 and TRBJ1-4; 7 bases agree with TRBD1. V shed 0 bases and J 8 bases; nucleotides not matched to a gene: 9. The germline V gene has CDR1 DFQATT and CDR2 SNEGSKA (reference sequence). This CDR3 spans 15 amino acids. The DNA for the CDR3 is TGCAGTGCTAGAGAAACGTCAGGGGGTCACGAAAAACTGTTTTTT. This codes for CSARETSGGHEKLFF.

Worth noting for this clonotype: A much larger clonotype is one base distant, so this may be a read error. The CDR3 does not close with the conserved phenylalanine or tryptophan, likely indicating a read error. The V gene is TRBV30, the J gene TRBJ1-5, with D unresolved. The germline V gene encodes CDR1 GTSNPN and CDR2 SVGIG (reference sequence). The CDR3 totals 14 residues. Trimming removed 4 bases from V and 3 bases from J, with 13 bases in between. For the CDR3, the DNA is TGTGCCTGGAAGTTGAAAGTACCCAATCAGCCCCAGCATCTT. This sequence encodes CAWKLKVPNQPQHL.

The V and J genes are TRBV27 and TRBJ1-2; D not certain. There are 13 residues in the CDR3. Deletions cut 3 bases from V and 5 bases from J, with 10 bases between. Germline V gene sequence: CDR1 MNHEY, CDR2 SMNVEV (reference sequence). CDR3 nucleotides: TGTGCCAGCAGTTTCAAGGGAACGTATGGCTACACCTTC. Protein product: CASSFKGTYGYTF.

This clonotype has a handful of counts. CDR3 protein: CASSPTAQGWIDTQYF. Written as DNA, the CDR3 is TGTGCCAGCAGCCCGACGGCCCAGGGCTGGATAGATACGCAGTATTTT. This chain uses TRBV5-4 with TRBJ2-3, with D maybe TRBD1 (5 bases). The germline gives CDR1 SGHNT, CDR2 YYREEE (reference sequence). Trimming shortened V by 4 bases and J by 5 bases, and 20 bases separated the two germline ends. This CDR3 has 16 amino acids.

This clonotype has at least ten counts. The chain has TRBV2 and TRBJ1-5, with a weak D call TRBD1 (5 bases). Germline lookup yields CDR1 SNHLY and CDR2 FYNNEI. V was trimmed by 5 bases and J by 4 bases, leaving 15 bases between them. This CDR3 region has 15 residues. This CDR3 reads CASSLSPGGNQPQHF. The CDR3 DNA sequence: TGTGCCAGCAGTCTTAGCCCCGGGGGAAATCAGCCCCAGCATTTT. Drawing the rest from reference TRBV2 and TRBJ1-5, the complete variable domain is EPEVTQTPSHQVTQMGQEVILRCVPISNHLYFYWYRQILGQKVEFLVSFYNNEISEKSEIFDDQFSVERPDGSNFTLKIRSTKLEDSAMYFCASSLSPGGNQPQHFGDGTRLSIL.